In this sample, the clone carrying this T cell receptor beta chain turned up many times. The length of the CDR3 is 15 residues. The germline gives CDR1 SEHNR, CDR2 FQNEAQ (reference sequence). Trimming cost V 3 bases and J 4 bases; bases outside gene matches: 2. The sample is drawn from a study of T cells in Graves' hyperthyroidism and ophthalmopathy. Amplified TCR beta CDR3 regions came from RNA transcripts. Carried out on the TCR CDR3, a first-round RT-PCR used the HTBI primer set. MiXCR, applied by TCRdb to the multiplex PCR reads, yields one record per CDR3 protein. The sample contains a few hundred thousand distinct CDR3 sequences, 15% to 18% of which appear only once.

This clonotype was sampled from a woman aged 30 to 39 with Graves' hyperthyroidism. The genes are TRBV7-9 and TRBJ2-7; 14 nucleotides align to TRBD2. The sequenced material came from blood. The CDR3: CASSFGTSGRYEQYF. The CDR3 DNA follows: TGTGCCAGCAGCTTCGGGACTAGCGGGAGATACGAGCAGTACTTC.